This T cell receptor (beta chain) was sequenced for a study of cytomegalovirus exposure and HLA in healthy donors. Looked up from germline, CDR1 is SGHAT and CDR2 is FQNNGV. V shed 5 bases and J 2 bases; nucleotides not matched to a gene: 7. This CDR3 is 15 amino acids long. PCR used 60 Vbeta primers and 13 Jbeta primers. Sequencing was performed with immunoSEQ multiplex PCR; in TCRdb, only in-frame clones are kept and a portion is missing. The sample shows 150,000 to 200,000 clones, over 60% of them seen only once. The origin of this receptor is a man aged 45-60 years in good health and CMV-seropositive. The chain recombines TRBV11-2 with TRBJ2-3, with 7 positions matching TRBD2. Sequenced material: PBMCs. The CDR3 region is CASSPRAGITDTQYF. CDR3 DNA: TGTGCCAGCAGCCCCAGAGCGGGGATCACAGATACGCAGTATTTT.